Listed below are T cell receptor beta chains from one sample, sequenced in a study of T-cell memory formation after mild COVID-19. A single record per CDR3 protein comes from TCRdb applying MiXCR to the 5' RACE reads. The table has hundreds of thousands of distinct CDR3 sequences, around 17% seen once. Sequencing was done on a sample of PBMCs or a T cell subset sorted from them (not recorded which). These receptors were taken from an adult woman who had mild COVID-19 (a few samples of this study predate the infection). Cell type and time point are not known. The CDR3 runs from the conserved cysteine through the conserved F or W. The order of the fields is clone size, V gene, J gene, D gene, CDR3 protein, CDR3 DNA. The D gene is left open where the match is weak. Clone size appears in some rows only: once, few, many, or a class for an expanded clone.

few	TRBV7-9	TRBJ1-3	NA	CASSRDNSGNTIYF	TGTGCCAGCAGCCGGGACAACTCTGGAAACACCATATATTTT
NA	TRBV20-1	TRBJ2-6	NA	CSAPPRLYSSGANVLTF	TGCAGTGCTCCCCCGCGTCTGTACAGCTCTGGGGCCAACGTCCTGACTTTC
many	TRBV27	TRBJ2-7	NA	CASSLTSLSGYEQYF	TGTGCCAGCAGTTTAACCAGCCTAAGTGGTTACGAGCAGTACTTC
few	TRBV7-8	TRBJ1-5	NA	CASSTRRGGQPQHF	TGTGCCAGCAGCACCCGCCGGGGCGGTCAGCCCCAGCATTTT
many	TRBV12-3/TRBV12-4	TRBJ2-1	TRBD2	CASRGLAGGYNEQFF	TGTGCCAGCAGGGGACTAGCGGGGGGATACAATGAGCAGTTCTTC
NA	TRBV7-6	TRBJ2-5	NA	CASSLVGNYGETQYF	TGTGCCAGCAGCTTAGTGGGTAACTACGGAGAGACCCAGTACTTC
NA	TRBV12-5	TRBJ2-7	NA	CASGLVPYEQYF	TGTGCTAGTGGGTTGGTACCCTACGAGCAGTACTTC
NA	TRBV7-9	TRBJ2-1	NA	CALEGGFRSSYNEQFF	TGTGCCCTTGAGGGGGGATTTAGGAGTTCCTACAATGAGCAGTTCTTC
few	TRBV4-1	TRBJ2-3	NA	CASSQGRDLPTDTQYF	TGCGCCAGCAGCCAAGGAAGGGACCTCCCCACAGATACGCAGTATTTT
few	TRBV18	TRBJ2-1	TRBD1	CASSTSRDSSYNEQFF	TGTGCCAGCTCGACCTCCCGGGACAGCTCCTACAATGAGCAGTTCTTC
NA	TRBV11-2	TRBJ2-7	NA	CASSATGTPTYEQYF	TGTGCCAGCAGCGCTACCGGGACGCCCACCTACGAGCAGTACTTC
few	TRBV6-4	TRBJ2-1	TRBD1	CASSEGGQAYNEQFF	TGTGCCAGCAGTGAAGGGGGACAGGCCTACAATGAGCAGTTCTTC
few	TRBV4-2	TRBJ2-1	NA	CASSQVGGSQNPNEQFF	TGTGCCAGCAGCCAAGTAGGCGGCAGCCAGAACCCCAATGAGCAGTTCTTC
NA	TRBV6-5	TRBJ2-7	NA	CASSPWDFSSYEQYF	TGTGCCAGCAGTCCTTGGGACTTCAGCTCCTACGAGCAGTACTTC